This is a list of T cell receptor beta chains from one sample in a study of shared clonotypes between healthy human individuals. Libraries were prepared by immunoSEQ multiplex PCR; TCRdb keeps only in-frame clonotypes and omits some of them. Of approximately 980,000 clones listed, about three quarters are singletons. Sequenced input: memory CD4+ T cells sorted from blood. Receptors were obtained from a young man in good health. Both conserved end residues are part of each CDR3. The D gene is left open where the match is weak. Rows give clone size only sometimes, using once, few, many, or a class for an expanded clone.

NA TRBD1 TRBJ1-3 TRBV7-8 TGTGCCAGCAGCTTAGAGGGGTTTTTTGGACAGGGGGGAAACACCATATATTTT CASSLEGFFGQGGNTIYF
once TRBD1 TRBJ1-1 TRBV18 TGTGCCAGCTCACCGGCCGGGACAGGGGGAAAACCTGAAGCTTTCTTT CASSPAGTGGKPEAFF
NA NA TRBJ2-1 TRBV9 TGTGCCAGCATCGGGAAATATGAGCAGTTCTTC CASIGKYEQFF
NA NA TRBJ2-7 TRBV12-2 TGTGCAAGTCGCTTGGACAGCTCATTCTACGAGCAGTACTTC CASRLDSSFYEQYF
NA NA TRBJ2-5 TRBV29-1 TGCAGCGTTGCTGGCGGAGGGGCATACGAGACCCAGTACTTC CSVAGGGAYETQYF
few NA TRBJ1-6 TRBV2 TGTGCCAGTATGTTGGGTCAACCAAATTCACCCCTCCACTTT CASMLGQPNSPLHF
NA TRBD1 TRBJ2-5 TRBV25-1 TGTGCCAGCAGTGCCCCTCGGGACAGGCAAGAGACCCAGTACTTC CASSAPRDRQETQYF
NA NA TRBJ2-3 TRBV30 TGTGCCTGGACCCTAGGGGCTAGTGGGGATACGCAGTATTTT CAWTLGASGDTQYF
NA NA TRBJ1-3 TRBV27 TGTGCCAGCAGAGGGGGAGGGTTTTGGTCTGGAAACACCATATATTTT CASRGGGFWSGNTIYF
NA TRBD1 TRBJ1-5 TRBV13 TGTGCCAGCAGCCAGTACGGGACAGGGGGCGCCGTCCCGTCCCAGCATTTT CASSQYGTGGAVPSQHF
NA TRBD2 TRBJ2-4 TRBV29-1 TGCAGCGTTAGGAGGAGCGGGAGTAACATTCAGTACTTC CSVRRSGSNIQYF
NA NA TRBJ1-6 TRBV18 TGTGCCAGCTCATCGTCTAGGGATTCACCCCTCCACTTT CASSSSRDSPLHF
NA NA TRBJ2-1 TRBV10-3 TGTGCCATCAGTGAGCTGGTAACTGATGAGCAGTTCTTC CAISELVTDEQFF
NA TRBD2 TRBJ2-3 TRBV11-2 TGTGCCAGCAGCTCCCCCGGGACTAGCGGGGGGGCGACAGATACGCAGTATTTT CASSSPGTSGGATDTQYF
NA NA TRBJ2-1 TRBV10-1 TGCGCCGGCCAGGTGGAGCAGTTCTTC CAGQVEQFF
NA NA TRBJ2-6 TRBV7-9 TGTGCCAGCACCCCCGGTTCCTCTGGGGCCAACGTCCTGACTTTC CASTPGSSGANVLTF